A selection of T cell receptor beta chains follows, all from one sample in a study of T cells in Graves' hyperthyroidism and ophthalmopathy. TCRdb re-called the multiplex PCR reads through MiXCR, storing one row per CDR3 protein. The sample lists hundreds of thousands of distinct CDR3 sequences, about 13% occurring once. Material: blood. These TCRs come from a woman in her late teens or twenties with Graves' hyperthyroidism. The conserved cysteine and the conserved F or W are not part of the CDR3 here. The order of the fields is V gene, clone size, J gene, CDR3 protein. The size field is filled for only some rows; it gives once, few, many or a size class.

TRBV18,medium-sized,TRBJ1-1,ASSPSREPNTEAF
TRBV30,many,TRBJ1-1,ACTDDRNTEAF
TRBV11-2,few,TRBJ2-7,ASSLPLGQGVQY
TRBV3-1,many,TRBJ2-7,ASSQERRQGNPSSYEQY
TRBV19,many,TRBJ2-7,ASTPGQGGWNEQY
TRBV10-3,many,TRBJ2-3,ATTGDLDTQY
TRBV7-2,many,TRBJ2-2,ASSLAGGGTGELF
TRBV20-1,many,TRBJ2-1,SARVETSIHEQF
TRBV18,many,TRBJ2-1,ASSPRSEAIKQF
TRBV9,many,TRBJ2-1,ASSVGGPQQF
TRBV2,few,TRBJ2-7,ASSENSYGQGNNEQY
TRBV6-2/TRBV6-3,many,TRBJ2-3,ASIPNSNTDTQY
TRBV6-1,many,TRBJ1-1,ASSESENTEAF
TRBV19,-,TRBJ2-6,ASSAGTGVSGANVLT
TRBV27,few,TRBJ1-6,ASRTLDRGPYNSPLH
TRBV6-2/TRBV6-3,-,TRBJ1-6,ASRHREGNSPLH
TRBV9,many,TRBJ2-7,ASSRAGGSVYEQY
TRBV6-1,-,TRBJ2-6,ATFSSSGANVLT
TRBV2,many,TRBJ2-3,ASGLTGGSTDTQY
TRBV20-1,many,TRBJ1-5,SARHRDINQPQH
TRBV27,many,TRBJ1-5,ASSLLGTGNQPQH
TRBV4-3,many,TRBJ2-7,ASSQDGGTRTEQY
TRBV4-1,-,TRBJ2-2,ASASVLGGGELF
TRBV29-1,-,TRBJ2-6,SVSPGQGTYPSDSGANALT
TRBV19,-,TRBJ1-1,ASSIEDTEAF
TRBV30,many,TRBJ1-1,AWRMNTEAF
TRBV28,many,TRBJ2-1,ASSWGDEQF
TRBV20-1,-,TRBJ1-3,SASRVSGNTIY
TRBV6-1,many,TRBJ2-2,ASLAGELF
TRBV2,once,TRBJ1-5,ASTPGQGGINQPQH
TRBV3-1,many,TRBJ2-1,ASSHGTSPNEQF
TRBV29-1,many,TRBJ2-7,SVRPFDTYEQY
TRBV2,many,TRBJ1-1,ASRLEGSLSNTEAF
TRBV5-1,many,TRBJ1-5,ASSLDPGGNQPQH
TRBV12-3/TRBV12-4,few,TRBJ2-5,ASSSTGTAKETQY
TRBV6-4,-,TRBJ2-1,ASSDQGLAEYNEQF
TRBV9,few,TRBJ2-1,ASDSGTYNEQF
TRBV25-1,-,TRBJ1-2,ARTGVCGYT
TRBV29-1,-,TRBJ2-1,SVEPAHEQF
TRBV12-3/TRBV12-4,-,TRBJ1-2,ASSGGQAIYGYT
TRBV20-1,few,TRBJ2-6,SARDEGGAGANVLT
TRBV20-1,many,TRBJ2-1,SAPWTGSDNEQF
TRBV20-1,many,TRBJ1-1,SASGQAF
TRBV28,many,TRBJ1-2,ASSSGQGARGYT
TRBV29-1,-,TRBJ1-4,SVEQGRGEKLF